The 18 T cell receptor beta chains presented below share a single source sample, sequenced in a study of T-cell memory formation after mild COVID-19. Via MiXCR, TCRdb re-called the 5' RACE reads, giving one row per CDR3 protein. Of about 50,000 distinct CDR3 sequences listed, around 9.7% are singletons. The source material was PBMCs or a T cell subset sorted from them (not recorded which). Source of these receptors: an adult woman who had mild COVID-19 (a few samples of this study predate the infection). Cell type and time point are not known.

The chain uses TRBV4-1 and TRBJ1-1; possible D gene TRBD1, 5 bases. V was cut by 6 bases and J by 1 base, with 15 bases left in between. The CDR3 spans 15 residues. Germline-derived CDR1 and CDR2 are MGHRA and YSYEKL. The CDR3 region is CASSPGTGRNTEAFF. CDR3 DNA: TGCGCCAGCAGTCCCGGGACTGGCCGGAACACTGAAGCTTTCTTT.

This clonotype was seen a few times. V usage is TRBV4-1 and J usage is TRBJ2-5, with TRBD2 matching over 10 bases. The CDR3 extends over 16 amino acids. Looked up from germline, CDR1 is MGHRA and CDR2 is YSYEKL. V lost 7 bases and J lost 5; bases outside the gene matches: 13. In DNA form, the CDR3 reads TGCGCCAGCACCACCCAAGCCTGGACTAGCGGTGAGACCCAGTACTTC. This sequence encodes CASTTQAWTSGETQYF.

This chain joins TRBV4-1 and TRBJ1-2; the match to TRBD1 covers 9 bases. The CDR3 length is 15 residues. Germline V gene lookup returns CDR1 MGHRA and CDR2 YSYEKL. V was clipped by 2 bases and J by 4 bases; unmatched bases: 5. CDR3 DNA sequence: TGCGCCAGCAGCCAAAGACAGGGGGGAGGCTATGGCTACACCTTC. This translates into CASSQRQGGGYGYTF.

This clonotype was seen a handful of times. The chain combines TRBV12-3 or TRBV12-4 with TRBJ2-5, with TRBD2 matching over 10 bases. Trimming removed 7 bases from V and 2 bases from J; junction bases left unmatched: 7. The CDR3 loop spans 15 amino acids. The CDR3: CASKVSGGSQETQYF. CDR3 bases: TGTGCCAGCAAGGTTAGCGGGGGGTCGCAAGAGACCCAGTACTTC.

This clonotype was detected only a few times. CDR3 region: CSAKATGGRELFF. In DNA form, the CDR3 reads TGCAGTGCCAAAGCTACAGGGGGCCGGGAGCTGTTTTTT. The chain employs TRBV20-1 and TRBJ2-2; 9 nucleotides agree with TRBD1. The junction had 8 bases not matched to a gene; V was cut back by 6 bases and J by 9 bases. The CDR3 has 13 amino acids. Germline CDR1 reads DFQATT; CDR2 reads SNEGSKA (reference sequence).

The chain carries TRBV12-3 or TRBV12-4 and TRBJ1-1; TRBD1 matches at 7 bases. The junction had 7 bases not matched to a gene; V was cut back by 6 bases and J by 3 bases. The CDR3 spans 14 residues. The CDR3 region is CASRKTGRDTEAFF. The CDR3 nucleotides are TGTGCCAGCAGGAAGACAGGGAGGGACACTGAAGCTTTCTTT.

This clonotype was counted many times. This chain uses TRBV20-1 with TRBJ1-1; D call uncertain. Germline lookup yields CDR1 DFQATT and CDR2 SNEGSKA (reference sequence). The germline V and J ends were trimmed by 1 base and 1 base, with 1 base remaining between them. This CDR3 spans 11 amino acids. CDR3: CSARANTEAFF. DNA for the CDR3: TGCAGTGCTAGAGCGAACACTGAAGCTTTCTTT.

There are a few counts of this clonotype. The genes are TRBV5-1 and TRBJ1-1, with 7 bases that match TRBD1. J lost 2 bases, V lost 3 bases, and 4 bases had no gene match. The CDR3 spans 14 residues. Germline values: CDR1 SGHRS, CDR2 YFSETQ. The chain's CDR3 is CASSSRGTNTEAFF. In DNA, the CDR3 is TGCGCCAGCAGCTCCAGGGGGACCAACACTGAAGCTTTCTTT.

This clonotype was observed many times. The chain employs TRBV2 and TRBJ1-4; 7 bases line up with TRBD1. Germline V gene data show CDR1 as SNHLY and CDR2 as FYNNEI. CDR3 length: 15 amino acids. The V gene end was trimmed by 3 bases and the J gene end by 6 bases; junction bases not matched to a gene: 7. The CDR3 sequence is CASSDSGQRHEKLFF. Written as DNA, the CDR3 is TGTGCCAGCAGTGACTCGGGACAGAGGCATGAAAAACTGTTTTTT.

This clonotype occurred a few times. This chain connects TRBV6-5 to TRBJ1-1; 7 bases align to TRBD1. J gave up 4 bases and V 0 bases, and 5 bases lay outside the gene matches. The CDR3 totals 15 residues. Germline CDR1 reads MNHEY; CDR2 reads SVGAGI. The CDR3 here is CASSYSSGGGTEAFF. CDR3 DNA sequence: TGTGCCAGCAGTTACTCTTCAGGGGGTGGCACTGAAGCTTTCTTT.

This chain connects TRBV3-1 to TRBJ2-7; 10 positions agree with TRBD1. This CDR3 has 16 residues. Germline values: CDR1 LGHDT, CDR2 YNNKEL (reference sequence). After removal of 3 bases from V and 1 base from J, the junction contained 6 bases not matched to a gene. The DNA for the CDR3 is TGTGCCAGCAGCCACCGAGGACAGGGGGGTTCCTACGAGCAGTACTTC. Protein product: CASSHRGQGGSYEQYF.

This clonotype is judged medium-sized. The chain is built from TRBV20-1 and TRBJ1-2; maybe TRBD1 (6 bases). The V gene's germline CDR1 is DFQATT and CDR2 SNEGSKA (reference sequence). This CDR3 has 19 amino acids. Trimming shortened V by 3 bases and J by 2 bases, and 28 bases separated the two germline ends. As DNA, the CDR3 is TGCAGTGCTAGTCCAGCGACAACCCGACAACACAGGGACAACTATGGCTACACCTTC. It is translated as CSASPATTRQHRDNYGYTF.

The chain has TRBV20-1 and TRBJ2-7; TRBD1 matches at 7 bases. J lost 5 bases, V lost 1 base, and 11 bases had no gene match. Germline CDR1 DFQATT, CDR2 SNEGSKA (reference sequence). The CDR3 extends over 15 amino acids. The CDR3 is CSARALDRVRDEQYF. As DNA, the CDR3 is TGCAGTGCTAGAGCCCTCGACAGGGTTCGCGACGAGCAGTACTTC.

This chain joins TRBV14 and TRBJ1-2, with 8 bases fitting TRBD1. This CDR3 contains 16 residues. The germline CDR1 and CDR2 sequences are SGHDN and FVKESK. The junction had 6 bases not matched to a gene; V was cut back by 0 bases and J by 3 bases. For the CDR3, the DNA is TGTGCCAGCAGCCAAGAGGGCGGACAGGGACACTATGGCTACACCTTC. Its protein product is CASSQEGGQGHYGYTF.

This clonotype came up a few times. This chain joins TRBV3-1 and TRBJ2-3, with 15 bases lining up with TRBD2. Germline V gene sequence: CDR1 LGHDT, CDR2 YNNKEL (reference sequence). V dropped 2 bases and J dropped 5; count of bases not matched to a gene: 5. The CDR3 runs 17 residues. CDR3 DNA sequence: TGTGCCAGCAGCCAACCAAGGACTAGCGGGAGGGGAGATACGCAGTATTTT. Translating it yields CASSQPRTSGRGDTQYF.

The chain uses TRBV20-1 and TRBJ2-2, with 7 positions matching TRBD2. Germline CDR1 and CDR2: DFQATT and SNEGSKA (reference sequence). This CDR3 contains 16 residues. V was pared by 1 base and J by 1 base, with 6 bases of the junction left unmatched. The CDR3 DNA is TGCAGTGCTAGAGGGGGGAGGGAGGAGAACACCGGGGAGCTGTTTTTT. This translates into CSARGGREENTGELFF.

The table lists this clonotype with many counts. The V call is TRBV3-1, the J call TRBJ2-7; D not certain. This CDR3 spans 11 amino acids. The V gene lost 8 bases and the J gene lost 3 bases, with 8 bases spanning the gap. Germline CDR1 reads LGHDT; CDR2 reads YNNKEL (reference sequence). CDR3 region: CASGVGYEQYF. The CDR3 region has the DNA TGTGCCAGCGGGGTGGGCTACGAGCAGTACTTC.

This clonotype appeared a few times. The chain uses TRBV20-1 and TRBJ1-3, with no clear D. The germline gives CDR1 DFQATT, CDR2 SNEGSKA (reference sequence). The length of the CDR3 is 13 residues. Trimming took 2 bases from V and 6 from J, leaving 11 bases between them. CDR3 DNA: TGCAGTGCTAGACTAAGTGGAGAAAACACCATATATTTT. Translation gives CSARLSGENTIYF.